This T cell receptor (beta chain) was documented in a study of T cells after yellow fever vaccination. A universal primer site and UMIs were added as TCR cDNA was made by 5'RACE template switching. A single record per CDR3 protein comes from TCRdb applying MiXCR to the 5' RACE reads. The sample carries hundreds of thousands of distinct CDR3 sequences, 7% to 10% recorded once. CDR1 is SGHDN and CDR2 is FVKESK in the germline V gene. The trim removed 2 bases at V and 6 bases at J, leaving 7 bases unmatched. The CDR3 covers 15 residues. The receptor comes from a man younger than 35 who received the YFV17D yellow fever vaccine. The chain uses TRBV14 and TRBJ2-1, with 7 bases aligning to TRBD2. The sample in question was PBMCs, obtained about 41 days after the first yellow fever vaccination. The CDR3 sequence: CASSQIAGGSNEQFF. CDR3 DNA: TGTGCCAGCAGCCAAATAGCGGGCGGGTCCAATGAGCAGTTCTTC.